This TCR beta chain was recovered during a study of T cells after yellow fever vaccination. This CDR3 spans 15 amino acids. Germline CDR1 SQVTM, CDR2 ANQGSEA. Points on this clonotype: The antigen is undetermined. At one end, the junction sequence differs from germline, possibly due to a read error.

General study findings and limits: Researchers cautioned that FACS-sorted repertoires could harbor abundant clonotypes contaminating from the bulk population.

Each CDR3 protein gets one entry after TCRdb re-called the 5' RACE reads with MiXCR. The repertoire includes fewer than 350,000 distinct CDR3 sequences, 8% to 10% of them detected once, and under 20% sits in the top ten. This rearrangement joins TRBV29-1 to TRBJ2-3, with 11 bases identical to TRBD2. Sequenced here: PBMCs, sampled on the day of the first yellow fever vaccination. The TCR sequence derives from a man younger than 35 who received the YFV17D yellow fever vaccine. CDR3 sequence: CNVEGSGGATDTQYF. CDR3 sequence (DNA): TGCAACGTTGAAGGTAGCGGGGGGGCAACAGATACGCAGTATTTT.